This T cell receptor beta chain was documented in a study of T cell changes during pregnancy in multiple sclerosis. CDR1 LNHDA and CDR2 SQIVND come from the germline V gene (reference sequence). There are 15 residues in the CDR3. The V segment lost 6 bases and the J segment 5 bases; nucleotides outside the gene matches: 9. Profiled with immunoSEQ multiplex PCR; TCRdb holds only in-frame clones, not every one. The sample records approximately 30,000 clones, about nine tenths being singletons. The chain combines TRBV19 with TRBJ2-5; TRBD1 matches 10 bases. This TCR came from a female donor with multiple sclerosis, enrolled in a pregnancy study. The sequenced sample was CD8+ T cells from peripheral blood mononuclear cells, obtained in the first trimester of pregnancy. This chain's CDR3 is CASREGTGDSETQYF. CDR3 nucleotides: TGTGCCAGTAGGGAAGGGACAGGGGATTCGGAGACCCAGTACTTC.